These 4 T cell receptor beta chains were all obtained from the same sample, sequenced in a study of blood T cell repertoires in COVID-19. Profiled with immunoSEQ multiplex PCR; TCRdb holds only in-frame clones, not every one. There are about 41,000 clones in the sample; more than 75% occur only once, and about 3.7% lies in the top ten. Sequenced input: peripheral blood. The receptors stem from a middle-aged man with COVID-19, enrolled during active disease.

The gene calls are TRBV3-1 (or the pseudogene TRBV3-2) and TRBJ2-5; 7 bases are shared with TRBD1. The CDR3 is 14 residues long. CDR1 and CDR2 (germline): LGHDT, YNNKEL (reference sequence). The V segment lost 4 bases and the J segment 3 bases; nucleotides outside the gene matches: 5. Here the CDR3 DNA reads TGTGCCAGCAGCCCCCGACAGGGAAAAGAGACCCAGTACTTC. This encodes CASSPRQGKETQYF.

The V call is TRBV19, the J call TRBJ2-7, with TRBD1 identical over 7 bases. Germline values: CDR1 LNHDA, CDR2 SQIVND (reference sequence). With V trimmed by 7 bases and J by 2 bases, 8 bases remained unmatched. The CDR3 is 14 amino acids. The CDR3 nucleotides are TGTGCCAGTACCCCAAGACAGGGTCCCTACGAGCAGTACTTC. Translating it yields CASTPRQGPYEQYF.

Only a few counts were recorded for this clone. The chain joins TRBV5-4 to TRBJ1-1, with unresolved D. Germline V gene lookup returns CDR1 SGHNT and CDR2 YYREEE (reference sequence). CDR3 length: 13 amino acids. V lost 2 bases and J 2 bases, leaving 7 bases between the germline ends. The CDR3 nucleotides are TGTGCCAGCAGCTTTCCTTCCAACACTGAAGCTTTCTTT. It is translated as CASSFPSNTEAFF.

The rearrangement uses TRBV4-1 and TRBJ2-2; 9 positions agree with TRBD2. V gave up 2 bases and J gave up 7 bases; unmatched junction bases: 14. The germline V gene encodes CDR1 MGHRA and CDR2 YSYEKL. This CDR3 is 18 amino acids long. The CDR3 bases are TGCGCCAGCAGCCAATATGCGGGAGGGGGTGGAGTTGGCGGGGAGCTGTTTTTT. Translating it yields CASSQYAGGGGVGGELFF.